Listed below are T cell receptor beta chains from one sample, sequenced in a study of regulatory T cells in long-lasting Graves disease. Via MiXCR, TCRdb re-called the multiplex PCR reads, giving one row per CDR3 protein. The sample consists of a few hundred thousand distinct CDR3 sequences, 11% to 15% of them appearing once. This sample was shared with a second study, whose subject was T cells in Graves' hyperthyroidism and ophthalmopathy.

The sample in question was peripheral blood mononuclear cells (PBMCs), obtained at new diagnosis, from a patient treated with antithyroid drugs. All receptors come from a woman aged 50 to 60 with Graves disease. The CDR3 runs from the conserved cysteine through the conserved F or W. D genes are given only for firm matches. Size is omitted from some rows. Given values are once, few, many or a class for expanded clones.

CDR3 DNA: TGTGCCAGCAGCCCAGCCAGCCGGGGAGGCTCGGAGCAGTTCTTC; CDR3 protein: CASSPASRGGSEQFF; clone size: few; V gene: TRBV5-6; D gene: -; J gene: TRBJ2-1
CDR3 DNA: TGTGCCAGCAGTTCTGAGGTTTCGGGCCCCCTAGAGACCCAGTACTTC; CDR3 protein: CASSSEVSGPLETQYF; clone size: many; V gene: TRBV28; D gene: -; J gene: TRBJ2-5
CDR3 DNA: TGTGCCAGCAGCTTGAATCTGGGGCGGGGGGGCAATCTGCCCCAGCATTTT; CDR3 protein: CASSLNLGRGGNLPQHF; clone size: -; V gene: TRBV5-5; D gene: -; J gene: TRBJ1-5
CDR3 DNA: TGTGCCATCAGTGAGTCGGAGGAGGGGAGGGCAGATACGCAGTATTTT; CDR3 protein: CAISESEEGRADTQYF; clone size: many; V gene: TRBV10-3; D gene: TRBD2; J gene: TRBJ2-3
CDR3 DNA: TGCGCCAGCAGTGATTCGCTTCGGACGGGGAAGTACGAGCAGTACTTC; CDR3 protein: CASSDSLRTGKYEQYF; clone size: many; V gene: TRBV10-1; D gene: -; J gene: TRBJ2-7
CDR3 DNA: TGTGCCAGCAGTTTGACCGGGACCATCACCGGGGAGCTGTTTTTT; CDR3 protein: CASSLTGTITGELFF; clone size: -; V gene: TRBV27; D gene: -; J gene: TRBJ2-2
CDR3 DNA: TGTGCCAGCAGTTTTTCGGGGCACTCCTACGAGCAGTACTTC; CDR3 protein: CASSFSGHSYEQYF; clone size: many; V gene: TRBV28; D gene: -; J gene: TRBJ2-7
CDR3 DNA: TGTGCCAGCTCACCATTCTGGACAGGGAAAAACGAGCAGTACTTC; CDR3 protein: CASSPFWTGKNEQYF; clone size: few; V gene: TRBV18; D gene: TRBD1; J gene: TRBJ2-7
CDR3 DNA: TGTGCCAGCAGTTTTCTAGCGGGAGACCTCTCCTACGAGCAGTACTTC; CDR3 protein: CASSFLAGDLSYEQYF; clone size: -; V gene: TRBV27; D gene: TRBD2; J gene: TRBJ2-7
CDR3 DNA: TGCAGTGCCCAGACAGGGCGGGAGACCCAGTACTTC; CDR3 protein: CSAQTGRETQYF; clone size: few; V gene: TRBV20-1; D gene: TRBD1; J gene: TRBJ2-5
CDR3 DNA: TGTGCCATCAGTAGGGACAGGGGGAGGTACGAGCAGTACTTC; CDR3 protein: CAISRDRGRYEQYF; clone size: few; V gene: TRBV10-3; D gene: TRBD1; J gene: TRBJ2-7
CDR3 DNA: TGTGCCAGCGGGAAAGATGAAGCTTTCTTT; CDR3 protein: CASGKDEAFF; clone size: many; V gene: TRBV2; D gene: -; J gene: TRBJ1-1
CDR3 DNA: TGTGCCAGCATTTGGACAGGGTGGACCGGGGAGCTGTTTTTT; CDR3 protein: CASIWTGWTGELFF; clone size: few; V gene: TRBV6-1; D gene: TRBD1; J gene: TRBJ2-2
CDR3 DNA: TGTGCCAGCAGTGAGTGGAACACTGAAGCTTTCTTT; CDR3 protein: CASSEWNTEAFF; clone size: many; V gene: TRBV25-1; D gene: -; J gene: TRBJ1-1
CDR3 DNA: TGCAGTGCGCCCGCGGGGGAATACGAGCAGTACTTC; CDR3 protein: CSAPAGEYEQYF; clone size: few; V gene: TRBV20-1; D gene: TRBD2; J gene: TRBJ2-7
CDR3 DNA: TGTGCCAGCAGTGGGTCCGGGACAGGGGAGCAGTACTTC; CDR3 protein: CASSGSGTGEQYF; clone size: many; V gene: TRBV28; D gene: TRBD1; J gene: TRBJ2-7
CDR3 DNA: TGCAGTGCTAGTAAGGGACTTAAGCAGTTCTTC; CDR3 protein: CSASKGLKQFF; clone size: many; V gene: TRBV20-1; D gene: -; J gene: TRBJ2-1
CDR3 DNA: TGCGCCAGCAGCCCTGGGGGACTAGCGGGTGAAGATACGCAGTATTTT; CDR3 protein: CASSPGGLAGEDTQYF; clone size: few; V gene: TRBV10-1; D gene: TRBD2; J gene: TRBJ2-3
CDR3 DNA: TGTGCCAGCAGTGAAGTTGGCAGGGCGAAGAACACTGAAGCTTTCTTT; CDR3 protein: CASSEVGRAKNTEAFF; clone size: many; V gene: TRBV6-1; D gene: -; J gene: TRBJ1-1
CDR3 DNA: TGTGCCAGCAGTTACCAGGGGCCCCAAGAGACCCAGTACTTC; CDR3 protein: CASSYQGPQETQYF; clone size: many; V gene: TRBV6-5; D gene: -; J gene: TRBJ2-5
CDR3 DNA: TGTGCCAGCAGTTTATGGGTACTAGCGGGAGTAACCGGGGAGCTGTTTTTT; CDR3 protein: CASSLWVLAGVTGELFF; clone size: -; V gene: TRBV28; D gene: TRBD2; J gene: TRBJ2-2
CDR3 DNA: TGCAGTGCTAGGGCATTGGGACAAGGAATCACGGGAGGGCCGGATACGCAGTATTTT; CDR3 protein: CSARALGQGITGGPDTQYF; clone size: -; V gene: TRBV20-1; D gene: TRBD2; J gene: TRBJ2-3
CDR3 DNA: TGCGCCAGCAGCTTGGATTGGGACAGAGACTCCGAGCAGTACTTC; CDR3 protein: CASSLDWDRDSEQYF; clone size: many; V gene: TRBV5-1; D gene: TRBD1; J gene: TRBJ2-7
CDR3 DNA: TGTGCCAGCAGCCAAACAGGAATCCTCCGCGATACGCAGTATTTT; CDR3 protein: CASSQTGILRDTQYF; clone size: many; V gene: TRBV11-2; D gene: -; J gene: TRBJ2-3
CDR3 DNA: TGCGCCAGCAGCCTAATACAGGGTAGCAATCAGCCCCAGCATTTT; CDR3 protein: CASSLIQGSNQPQHF; clone size: many; V gene: TRBV28; D gene: -; J gene: TRBJ1-5
CDR3 DNA: TGTGCCAGCAGCGTACTGTCCCGTAGCACCGCTAACTATGGCTACACCTTC; CDR3 protein: CASSVLSRSTANYGYTF; clone size: many; V gene: TRBV9; D gene: -; J gene: TRBJ1-2
CDR3 DNA: TGTGCCAGCAGTCCGCAACTCACCTACGAGCAGTACTTC; CDR3 protein: CASSPQLTYEQYF; clone size: few; V gene: TRBV27; D gene: -; J gene: TRBJ2-7